This T cell receptor (beta chain) derives from a study of identical twins. This clonotype has just a few counts. CDR3 size: 14 residues. CDR1 is SGHRS and CDR2 is YFSETQ in the germline V gene. V was cut by 1 base and J by 11 bases, with 16 bases left in between. TCRdb re-analysed the 5' RACE reads in MiXCR, keeping a single row per CDR3 protein. The profile covers roughly 750,000 distinct CDR3 sequences, with approximately 22% appearing a single time and 4.3% taken by the ten largest. The same specimen was also included in a second study, on T cells expressing NK-cell markers. That work adds: The TCR beta repertoires originated in sorted CD3+CD56+NKG2C+, CD3+CD56+NKG2C- and CD3+CD56-NKG2C+ T cells. Certain NKG2C+ T cell clones were expanded, and their HCMV specificity remained unclear.

This receptor was obtained from a woman aged 18-30 years in good health. This chain joins TRBV5-1 and TRBJ1-5; possible D gene TRBD1, 5 bases. Material: PBMCs. The chain's CDR3 is CASSLNGWRGTQHF. In DNA form, the CDR3 reads TGCGCCAGCAGCTTGAACGGCTGGCGGGGGACCCAGCATTTT.